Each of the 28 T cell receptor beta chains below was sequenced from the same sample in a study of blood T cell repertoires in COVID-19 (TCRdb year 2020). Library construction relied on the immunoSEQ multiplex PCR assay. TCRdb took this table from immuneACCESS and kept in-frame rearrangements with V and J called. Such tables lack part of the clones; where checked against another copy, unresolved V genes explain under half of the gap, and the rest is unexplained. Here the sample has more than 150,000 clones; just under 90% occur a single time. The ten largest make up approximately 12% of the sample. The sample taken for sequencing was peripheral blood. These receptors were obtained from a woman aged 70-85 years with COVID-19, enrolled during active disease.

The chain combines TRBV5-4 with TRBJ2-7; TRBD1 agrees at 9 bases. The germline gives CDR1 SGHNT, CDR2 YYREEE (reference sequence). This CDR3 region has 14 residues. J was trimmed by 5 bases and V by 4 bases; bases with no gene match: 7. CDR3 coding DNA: TGTGCCAGCAGCCCCGGACAGGGGAGGCACGAGCAGTACTTC. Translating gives CASSPGQGRHEQYF.

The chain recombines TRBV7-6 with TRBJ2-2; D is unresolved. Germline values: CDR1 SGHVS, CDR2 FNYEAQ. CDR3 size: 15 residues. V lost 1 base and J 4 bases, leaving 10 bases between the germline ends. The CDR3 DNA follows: TGTGCCAGCAGCTTAGACTACACCCGCACCGGGGAGCTGTTTTTT. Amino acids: CASSLDYTRTGELFF.

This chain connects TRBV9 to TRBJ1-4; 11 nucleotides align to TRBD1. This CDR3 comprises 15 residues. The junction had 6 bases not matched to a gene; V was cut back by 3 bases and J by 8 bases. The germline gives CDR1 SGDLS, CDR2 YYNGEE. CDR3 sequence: CASSGGQGVWEKLFF. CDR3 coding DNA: TGTGCCAGCAGCGGGGGACAGGGGGTTTGGGAAAAACTGTTTTTT.

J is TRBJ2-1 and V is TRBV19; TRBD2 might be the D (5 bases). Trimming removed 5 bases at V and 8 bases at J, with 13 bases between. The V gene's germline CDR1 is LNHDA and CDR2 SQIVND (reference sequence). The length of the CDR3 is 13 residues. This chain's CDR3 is CASSPPHGDEQFF. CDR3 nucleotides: TGTGCCAGTAGTCCCCCGCACGGGGATGAGCAGTTCTTC.

The CDR3 nucleotides read TGTGCCAGCAGCTCGGGGACAGGGGTTACTAGCGGGTACGAGCAGTACTTC. Translation: CASSSGTGVTSGYEQYF. This sequence joins TRBV11-3 and TRBJ2-7; TRBD1 might be the D (10 bases). In germline, CDR1 is SGHNT, CDR2 YENEEA. There are 17 residues in the CDR3. Deletions cut 4 bases from V and 4 bases from J, with 23 bases between.

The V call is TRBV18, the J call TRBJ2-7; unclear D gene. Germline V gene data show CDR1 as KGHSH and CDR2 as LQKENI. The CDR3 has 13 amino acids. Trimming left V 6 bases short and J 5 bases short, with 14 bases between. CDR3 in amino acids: CASSESAPHEQYF. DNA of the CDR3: TGTGCCAGCTCGGAAAGCGCCCCCCACGAGCAGTACTTC.

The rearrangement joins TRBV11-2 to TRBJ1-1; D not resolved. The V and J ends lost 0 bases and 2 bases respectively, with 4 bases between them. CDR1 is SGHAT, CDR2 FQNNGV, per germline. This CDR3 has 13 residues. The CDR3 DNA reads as TGTGCCAGCAGCTTAGATAGAAACACTGAAGCTTTCTTT. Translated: CASSLDRNTEAFF. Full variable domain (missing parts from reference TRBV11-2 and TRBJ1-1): EAGVAQSPRYKIIEKRQSVAFWCNPISGHATLYWYQQILGQGPKLLIQFQNNGVVDDSQLPKDRFSAERLKGVDSTLKIQPAKLEDSAVYLCASSLDRNTEAFFGQGTRLTVV.

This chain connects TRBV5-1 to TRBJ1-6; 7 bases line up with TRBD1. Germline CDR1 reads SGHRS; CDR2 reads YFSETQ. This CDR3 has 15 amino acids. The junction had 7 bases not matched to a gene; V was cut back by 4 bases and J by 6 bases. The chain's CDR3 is CASSVSGTVNSPLHF. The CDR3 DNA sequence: TGCGCCAGCAGCGTGTCAGGGACAGTTAATTCACCCCTCCACTTT. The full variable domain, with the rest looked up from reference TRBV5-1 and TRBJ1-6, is KAGVTQTPRYLIKTRGQQVTLSCSPISGHRSVSWYQQTPGQGLQFLFEYFSETQRNKGNFPGRFSGRQFSNSRSEMNVSTLELGDSALYLCASSVSGTVNSPLHFGNGTRLTVT.

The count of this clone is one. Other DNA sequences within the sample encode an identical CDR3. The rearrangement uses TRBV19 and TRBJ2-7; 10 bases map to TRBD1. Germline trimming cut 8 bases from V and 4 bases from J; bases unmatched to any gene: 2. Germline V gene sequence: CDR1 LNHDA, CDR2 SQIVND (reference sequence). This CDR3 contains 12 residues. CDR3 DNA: TGTGCCAGTTCGGACAGGGGGTACGAGCAGTACTTC. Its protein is CASSDRGYEQYF.

The CDR3 spells CSASGLADWSEQFF. DNA of the CDR3: TGCAGTGCTAGTGGACTAGCGGATTGGAGTGAGCAGTTCTTC. V is TRBV20-1 and J is TRBJ2-1; the match to TRBD2 covers 10 bases. The junction had 8 bases not matched to a gene; V was cut back by 3 bases and J by 9 bases. Germline V gene sequence: CDR1 DFQATT, CDR2 SNEGSKA (reference sequence). The CDR3 consists of 14 residues.

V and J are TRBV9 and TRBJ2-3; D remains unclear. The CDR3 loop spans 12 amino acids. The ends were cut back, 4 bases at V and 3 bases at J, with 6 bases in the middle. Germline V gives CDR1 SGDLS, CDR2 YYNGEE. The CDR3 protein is CASSIQTDTQYF. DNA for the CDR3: TGTGCCAGCAGCATTCAGACAGATACGCAGTATTTT.

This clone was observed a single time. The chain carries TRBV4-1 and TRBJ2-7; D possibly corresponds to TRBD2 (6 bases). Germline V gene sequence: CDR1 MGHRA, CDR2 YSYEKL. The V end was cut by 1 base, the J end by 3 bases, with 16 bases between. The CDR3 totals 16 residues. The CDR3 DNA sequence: TGCGCCAGCAGCCAAGGTCGCGGGGAATGGATCTACGAGCAGTACTTC. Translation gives CASSQGRGEWIYEQYF.

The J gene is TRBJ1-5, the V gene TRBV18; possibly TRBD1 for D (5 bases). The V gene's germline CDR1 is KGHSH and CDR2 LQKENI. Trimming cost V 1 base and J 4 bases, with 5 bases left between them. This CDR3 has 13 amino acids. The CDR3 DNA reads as TGTGCCAGCTCACCACAGGGGAATCAGCCCCAGCATTTT. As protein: CASSPQGNQPQHF.

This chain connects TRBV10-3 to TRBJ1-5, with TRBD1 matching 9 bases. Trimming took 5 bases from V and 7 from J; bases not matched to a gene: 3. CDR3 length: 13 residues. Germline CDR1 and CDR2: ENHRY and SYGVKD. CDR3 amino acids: CAISLGQGQPQHF. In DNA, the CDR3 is TGTGCCATCAGTTTGGGACAGGGCCAGCCCCAGCATTTT.

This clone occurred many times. The CDR3 DNA reads TGTGCCAGCAGAATCGGGGTTGTCGCTGAAGCTTTCTTT. It encodes CASRIGVVAEAFF. The chain couples TRBV6-5 to TRBJ1-1; D is ambiguous. Deletions cut 6 bases from V and 6 bases from J, with 14 bases between. This CDR3 spans 13 amino acids. Germline-derived CDR1 and CDR2 are MNHEY and SVGAGI.

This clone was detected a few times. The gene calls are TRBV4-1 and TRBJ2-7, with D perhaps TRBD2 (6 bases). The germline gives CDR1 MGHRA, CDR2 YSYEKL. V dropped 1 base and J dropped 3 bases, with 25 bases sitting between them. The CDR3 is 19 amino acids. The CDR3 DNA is TGCGCCAGCAGCCAAGGCCGACTACTAGATTCAGGGCGGGGCTACGAGCAGTACTTC. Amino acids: CASSQGRLLDSGRGYEQYF.

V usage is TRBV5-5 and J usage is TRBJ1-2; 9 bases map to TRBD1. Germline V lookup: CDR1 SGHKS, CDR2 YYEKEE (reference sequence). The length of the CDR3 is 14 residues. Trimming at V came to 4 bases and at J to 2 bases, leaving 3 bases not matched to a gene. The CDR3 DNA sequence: TGTGCCAGCAGCCCGGGGACAGGGAACTATGGCTACACCTTC. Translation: CASSPGTGNYGYTF.

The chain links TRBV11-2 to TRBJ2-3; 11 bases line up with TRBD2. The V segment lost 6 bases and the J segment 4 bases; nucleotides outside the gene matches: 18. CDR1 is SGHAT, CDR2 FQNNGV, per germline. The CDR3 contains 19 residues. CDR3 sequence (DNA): TGTGCCAGCAGACCGACTTCTAGCGGGAGGTCGAGTAGAGCAGATACGCAGTATTTT. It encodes CASRPTSSGRSSRADTQYF.

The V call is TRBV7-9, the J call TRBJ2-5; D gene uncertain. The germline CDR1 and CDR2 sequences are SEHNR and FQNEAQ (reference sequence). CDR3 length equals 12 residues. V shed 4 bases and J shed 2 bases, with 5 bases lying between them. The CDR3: CASSSLQETQYF. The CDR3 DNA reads TGTGCCAGCAGCTCACTTCAAGAGACCCAGTACTTC.

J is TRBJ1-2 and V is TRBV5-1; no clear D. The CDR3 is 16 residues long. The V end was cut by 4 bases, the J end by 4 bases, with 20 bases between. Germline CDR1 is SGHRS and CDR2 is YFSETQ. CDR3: CASSEQQTRSSYGYTF. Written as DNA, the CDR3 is TGCGCCAGCAGCGAACAACAGACCAGGTCGAGCTATGGCTACACCTTC.

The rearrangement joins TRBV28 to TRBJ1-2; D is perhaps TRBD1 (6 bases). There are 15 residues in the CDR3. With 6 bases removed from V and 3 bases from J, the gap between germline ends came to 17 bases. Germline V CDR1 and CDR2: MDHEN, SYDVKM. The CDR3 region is CASRGQPRIYYGYTF. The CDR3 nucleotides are TGTGCCAGCAGAGGACAGCCCAGGATATACTATGGCTACACCTTC.

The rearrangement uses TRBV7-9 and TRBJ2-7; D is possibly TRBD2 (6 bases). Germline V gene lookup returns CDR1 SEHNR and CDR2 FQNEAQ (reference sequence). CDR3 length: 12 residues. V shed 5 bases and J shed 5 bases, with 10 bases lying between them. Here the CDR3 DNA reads TGTGCCAGCAGCCTCACGGGGGACGAGCAGTACTTC. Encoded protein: CASSLTGDEQYF.

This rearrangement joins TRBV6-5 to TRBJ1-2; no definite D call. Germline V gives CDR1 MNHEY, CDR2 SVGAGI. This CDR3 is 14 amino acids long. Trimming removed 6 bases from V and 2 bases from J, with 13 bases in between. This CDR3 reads CASRPPGRNYGYTF. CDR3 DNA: TGTGCCAGCAGACCCCCCGGCAGGAACTATGGCTACACCTTC.

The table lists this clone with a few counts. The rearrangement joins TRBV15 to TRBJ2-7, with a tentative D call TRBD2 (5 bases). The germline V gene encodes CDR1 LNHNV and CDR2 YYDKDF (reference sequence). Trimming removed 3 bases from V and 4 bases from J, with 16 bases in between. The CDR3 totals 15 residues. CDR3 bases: TGTGCCACCAGCAGGCCCCCCATGGGAGTGTACGAGCAGTACTTC. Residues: CATSRPPMGVYEQYF.

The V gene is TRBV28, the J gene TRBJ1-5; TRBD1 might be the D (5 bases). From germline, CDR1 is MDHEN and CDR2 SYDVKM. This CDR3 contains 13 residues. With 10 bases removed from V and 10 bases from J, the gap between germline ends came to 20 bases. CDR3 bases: TGTGCCAACGGGGGGGGAGGGTCCATCCCCCAGCATTTT. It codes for CANGGGGSIPQHF.

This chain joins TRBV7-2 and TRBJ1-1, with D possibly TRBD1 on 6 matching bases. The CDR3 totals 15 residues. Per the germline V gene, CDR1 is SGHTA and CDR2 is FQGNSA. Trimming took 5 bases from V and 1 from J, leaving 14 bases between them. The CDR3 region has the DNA TGTGCCAGCAGCCCCTGGTCAGGGGCGAACACTGAAGCTTTCTTT. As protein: CASSPWSGANTEAFF.

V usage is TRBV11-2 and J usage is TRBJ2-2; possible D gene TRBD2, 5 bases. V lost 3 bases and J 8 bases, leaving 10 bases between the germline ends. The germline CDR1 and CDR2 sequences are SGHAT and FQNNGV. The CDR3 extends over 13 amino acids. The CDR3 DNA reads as TGTGCCAGCAGCTTGAGGGCTCAGGGGGAGCTGTTTTTT. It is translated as CASSLRAQGELFF. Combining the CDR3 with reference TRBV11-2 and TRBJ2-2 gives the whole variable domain EAGVAQSPRYKIIEKRQSVAFWCNPISGHATLYWYQQILGQGPKLLIQFQNNGVVDDSQLPKDRFSAERLKGVDSTLKIQPAKLEDSAVYLCASSLRAQGELFFGEGSRLTVL.

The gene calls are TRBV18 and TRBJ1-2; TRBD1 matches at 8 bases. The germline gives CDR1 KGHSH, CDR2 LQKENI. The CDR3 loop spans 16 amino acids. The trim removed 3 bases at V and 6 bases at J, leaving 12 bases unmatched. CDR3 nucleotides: TGTGCCAGCTCACCTGAAGGACAGGGAGGTTTGAATGGCTACACCTTC. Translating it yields CASSPEGQGGLNGYTF.